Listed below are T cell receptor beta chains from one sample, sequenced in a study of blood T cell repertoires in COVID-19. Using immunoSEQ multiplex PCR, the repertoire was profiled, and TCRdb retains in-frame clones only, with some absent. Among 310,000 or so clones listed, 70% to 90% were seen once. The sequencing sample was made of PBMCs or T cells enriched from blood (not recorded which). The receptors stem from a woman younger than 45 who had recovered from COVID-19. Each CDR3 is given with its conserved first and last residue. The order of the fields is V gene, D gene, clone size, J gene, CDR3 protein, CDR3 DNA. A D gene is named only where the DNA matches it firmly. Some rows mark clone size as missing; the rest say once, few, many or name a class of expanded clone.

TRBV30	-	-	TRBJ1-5	CAWSVGRGHSNQPQHF	TGTGCCTGGAGTGTAGGCAGGGGTCATAGCAATCAGCCCCAGCATTTT
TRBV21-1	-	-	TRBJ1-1	CASSKGQMGAFF	TGTGCCAGCAGCAAAGGACAAATGGGAGCTTTCTTT
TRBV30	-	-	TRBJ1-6	CAWRPQGVHSPLHF	TGTGCCTGGAGGCCACAGGGAGTGCATTCACCCCTCCACTTT
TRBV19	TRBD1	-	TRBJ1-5	CASRTTGRYSNQPQHF	TGTGCCAGTAGGACGACAGGGAGATATAGCAATCAGCCCCAGCATTTT
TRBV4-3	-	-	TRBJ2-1	CASSQGARYNEQFF	TGCGCCAGCAGCCAAGGGGCCCGCTACAATGAGCAGTTCTTC
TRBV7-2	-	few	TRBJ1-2	CASSLGVRGSGGYTF	TGTGCCAGCAGCTTAGGGGTCAGGGGTAGTGGTGGCTACACCTTC
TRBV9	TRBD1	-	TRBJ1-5	CASSARGAHQPQHF	TGTGCCAGCAGCGCCAGGGGGGCCCATCAGCCCCAGCATTTT
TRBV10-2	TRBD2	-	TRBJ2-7	CASRKTSGGEWEQYF	TGCGCCAGCAGAAAAACTAGCGGGGGGGAGTGGGAGCAGTACTTC
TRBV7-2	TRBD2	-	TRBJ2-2	CASSPSRLAGSGGELFF	TGTGCCAGCAGCCCTAGTCGACTAGCGGGGTCTGGCGGGGAGCTGTTTTTT
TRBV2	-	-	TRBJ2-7	CASNPRGGLYEQYF	TGTGCCAGCAACCCGAGGGGGGGCCTGTACGAGCAGTACTTC
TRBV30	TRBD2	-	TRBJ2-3	CAWNLGLAADTQYF	TGTGCCTGGAACCTGGGACTAGCGGCAGATACGCAGTATTTT
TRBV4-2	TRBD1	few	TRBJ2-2	CASSPPGQGYTGELFF	TGTGCCAGCAGCCCACCGGGACAGGGATACACCGGGGAGCTGTTTTTT
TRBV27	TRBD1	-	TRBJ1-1	CASSLISTGRNTEAFF	TGTGCCAGCAGTTTAATTTCGACAGGGCGGAACACTGAAGCTTTCTTT
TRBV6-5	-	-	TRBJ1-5	CASRRRGNQPQHF	TGTGCCAGCAGAAGACGGGGCAATCAGCCCCAGCATTTT